This is a list of T cell receptor beta chains from one sample in a study of shared clonotypes between healthy human individuals. Profiling relied on immunoSEQ multiplex PCR, and the TCRdb table lists in-frame clones only, not all of them. The sample consists of about 1.5 million clones, approximately 98% of them appearing once. Sequenced sample: naive CD4+ T cells sorted from blood. These TCRs come from a man aged 30-40 years in good health. The CDR3 runs from the conserved cysteine through the conserved F or W. Fields, in order: clone size, D gene, J gene, CDR3 length, V gene, CDR3 DNA, CDR3 protein. The D gene is left open where the match is weak. The size of a clone is reported for some rows only, either as once, few or many, or as a class for expanded clones.

abundance: -; d_gene: -; j_gene: TRBJ1-2; len: 15; v_gene: TRBV19; CDR3nt: TGTGCCAGTACTCGTCTCGCAGGGCGCAACTATGGCTACACCTTC; CDR3aa: CASTRLAGRNYGYTF
abundance: once; d_gene: -; j_gene: TRBJ1-2; len: 13; v_gene: TRBV6-1; CDR3nt: TGTGCCAGCTCACTTGGACAGACCTATGGCTACACCTTC; CDR3aa: CASSLGQTYGYTF
abundance: -; d_gene: TRBD2; j_gene: TRBJ2-3; len: 17; v_gene: TRBV4-3; CDR3nt: TGCGCCAGCAGCCAGCTAGCGGGCGGCGGGGGCCGAGATACGCAGTATTTT; CDR3aa: CASSQLAGGGGRDTQYF
abundance: -; d_gene: -; j_gene: TRBJ1-5; len: 16; v_gene: TRBV7-9; CDR3nt: TGTGCCAGCAGCTTAGACGGGACATTTAGCAATCAGCCCCAGCATTTT; CDR3aa: CASSLDGTFSNQPQHF
abundance: -; d_gene: -; j_gene: TRBJ1-3; len: 15; v_gene: TRBV6-1; CDR3nt: TGTGCCAGCACGCGTTCCACCAGCTCTGGAAACACCATATATTTT; CDR3aa: CASTRSTSSGNTIYF
abundance: -; d_gene: TRBD1; j_gene: TRBJ2-4; len: 19; v_gene: TRBV9; CDR3nt: TGTGCCAGCAGCGTAGGGGGTCGGGCGGGACAGGCCGAAAAAAACATTCAGTACTTC; CDR3aa: CASSVGGRAGQAEKNIQYF
abundance: -; d_gene: -; j_gene: TRBJ2-3; len: 15; v_gene: TRBV7-8; CDR3nt: TGTGCCAGCAGCTTAGCGCGGCGGGGCACAGATACGCAGTATTTT; CDR3aa: CASSLARRGTDTQYF
abundance: -; d_gene: TRBD1; j_gene: TRBJ1-2; len: 14; v_gene: TRBV19; CDR3nt: TGTGCCAGTAGTATCGGACAGGGGGCGCGTGGCTACACCTTC; CDR3aa: CASSIGQGARGYTF
abundance: -; d_gene: -; j_gene: TRBJ1-5; len: 16; v_gene: TRBV30; CDR3nt: TGTGCCTGGACCACCCCATCCCCCCGGAGCAATCAGCCCCAGCATTTT; CDR3aa: CAWTTPSPRSNQPQHF
abundance: -; d_gene: -; j_gene: TRBJ2-1; len: 11; v_gene: TRBV30; CDR3nt: TGTGCCTGGAGGGAACGGGGCGAGCAGTTCTTC; CDR3aa: CAWRERGEQFF
abundance: few; d_gene: -; j_gene: TRBJ2-5; len: 11; v_gene: TRBV7-2; CDR3nt: TGTGCCAGCAGCTTTGGGGAGACCCAGTACTTC; CDR3aa: CASSFGETQYF
abundance: -; d_gene: -; j_gene: TRBJ2-1; len: 15; v_gene: TRBV5-5; CDR3nt: TGTGCCAGCAGCTTGGACCGACAGCTCTACAATGGTCAGTTCTTC; CDR3aa: CASSLDRQLYNGQFF
abundance: -; d_gene: TRBD1; j_gene: TRBJ2-3; len: 17; v_gene: TRBV5-1; CDR3nt: TGCGCCAGCAGCTCACAGGACAGGGTGGACGGCACAGATACGCAGTATTTT; CDR3aa: CASSSQDRVDGTDTQYF
abundance: -; d_gene: -; j_gene: TRBJ2-1; len: 13; v_gene: TRBV18; CDR3nt: TGTGCCAGCTCACCAATTGGGGGCGATGAGCAGTTCTTC; CDR3aa: CASSPIGGDEQFF
abundance: -; d_gene: -; j_gene: TRBJ2-5; len: 13; v_gene: TRBV4-1; CDR3nt: TGCGCCAGCAGCCAAGATCCCCGGGGGACCCAGTACTTC; CDR3aa: CASSQDPRGTQYF
abundance: -; d_gene: -; j_gene: TRBJ2-7; len: 12; v_gene: TRBV2; CDR3nt: TGTGCCAGCAGTTCAGGGTTCTACGAGCAGTACTTC; CDR3aa: CASSSGFYEQYF
abundance: -; d_gene: TRBD1; j_gene: TRBJ2-7; len: 18; v_gene: TRBV6-1; CDR3nt: TGTGCCAGCAGTGAAATGACCTTGTCAGGGGGCGCTTCGGGCGAGCAGTACTTC; CDR3aa: CASSEMTLSGGASGEQYF
abundance: -; d_gene: TRBD1; j_gene: TRBJ2-2; len: 15; v_gene: TRBV5-1; CDR3nt: TGCGCCAGCAGCTTGGTCGGGACAGCCACCGGGGAGCTGTTTTTT; CDR3aa: CASSLVGTATGELFF
abundance: once; d_gene: -; j_gene: TRBJ2-3; len: 16; v_gene: TRBV9; CDR3nt: TGTGCCAGCAGCGTTGGCCTGCGCCCTAACACAGATACGCAGTATTTT; CDR3aa: CASSVGLRPNTDTQYF
abundance: -; d_gene: TRBD1; j_gene: TRBJ1-2; len: 13; v_gene: TRBV9; CDR3nt: TGTGCCAGCAGCTCGACAGGGAACTATGGCTACACCTTC; CDR3aa: CASSSTGNYGYTF
abundance: -; d_gene: -; j_gene: TRBJ2-5; len: 15; v_gene: TRBV7-8; CDR3nt: TGTGCCAGCAGAGGTCCGGGGACGGTCAGGGAGACCCAGTACTTC; CDR3aa: CASRGPGTVRETQYF
abundance: -; d_gene: -; j_gene: TRBJ2-7; len: 13; v_gene: TRBV7-7; CDR3nt: TGTGCCAGCAGCCGAGACAGGATGTACGAGCAGTACTTC; CDR3aa: CASSRDRMYEQYF
abundance: -; d_gene: -; j_gene: TRBJ1-1; len: 13; v_gene: TRBV5-4; CDR3nt: TGTGCCAGCAGCTTGCCAGGGAACACTGAAGCTTTCTTT; CDR3aa: CASSLPGNTEAFF
abundance: -; d_gene: TRBD1; j_gene: TRBJ2-1; len: 17; v_gene: TRBV18; CDR3nt: TGTGCCAGCTCACAACTTTTTTTGGACAGGTCTTACAATGAGCAGTTCTTC; CDR3aa: CASSQLFLDRSYNEQFF
abundance: -; d_gene: -; j_gene: TRBJ1-1; len: 11; v_gene: TRBV9; CDR3nt: TGTGCCAGCGCCAGGAACACTGAAGCTTTCTTT; CDR3aa: CASARNTEAFF
abundance: -; d_gene: -; j_gene: TRBJ2-3; len: 12; v_gene: TRBV5-1; CDR3nt: TGCGCCAGCATCCGGGAACCAGATACGCAGTATTTT; CDR3aa: CASIREPDTQYF
abundance: -; d_gene: -; j_gene: TRBJ2-7; len: 12; v_gene: TRBV29-1; CDR3nt: TGCAGCGTTGTATACAATTCCTACGAGCAGTACTTC; CDR3aa: CSVVYNSYEQYF
abundance: -; d_gene: -; j_gene: TRBJ2-5; len: 16; v_gene: TRBV4-1; CDR3nt: TGCGCCAGCAGCCAAACAGGCGGTCCGGGACAAGAGACCCAGTACTTC; CDR3aa: CASSQTGGPGQETQYF
abundance: -; d_gene: -; j_gene: TRBJ1-2; len: 13; v_gene: TRBV5-6; CDR3nt: TGTGCCAGCAGCTTGAGGGCCAGCGGTGGCTACACCTTC; CDR3aa: CASSLRASGGYTF
abundance: -; d_gene: -; j_gene: TRBJ2-2; len: 14; v_gene: TRBV5-6; CDR3nt: TGTGCCAGCAGCTTGGCGGCGGGGACCGGGGAGCTGTTTTTT; CDR3aa: CASSLAAGTGELFF
abundance: -; d_gene: -; j_gene: TRBJ2-7; len: 15; v_gene: TRBV28; CDR3nt: TGTGCCAGCAGCCCGTCGGGGGCAGCTTCGTACGAGCAGTACTTC; CDR3aa: CASSPSGAASYEQYF
abundance: -; d_gene: TRBD1; j_gene: TRBJ2-7; len: 16; v_gene: TRBV7-6; CDR3nt: TGTGCCAGCAGCTCCCTGTCCGGGACAGGGGGCAGGGAGCAGTACTTC; CDR3aa: CASSSLSGTGGREQYF
abundance: -; d_gene: -; j_gene: TRBJ2-7; len: 12; v_gene: TRBV6-5; CDR3nt: TGTGCCAGCAGTTTCCCCCTAGGGGAGCAGTACTTC; CDR3aa: CASSFPLGEQYF
abundance: -; d_gene: -; j_gene: TRBJ2-6; len: 13; v_gene: TRBV14; CDR3nt: TGTGCCAGCAGCGTGTCTGGGGCCAACGTCCTGACTTTC; CDR3aa: CASSVSGANVLTF
abundance: once; d_gene: -; j_gene: TRBJ2-5; len: 12; v_gene: TRBV18; CDR3nt: TGTGCCAGCTCCCCAATCCCAGAGGCCCAGTACTTC; CDR3aa: CASSPIPEAQYF
abundance: -; d_gene: -; j_gene: TRBJ2-1; len: 12; v_gene: TRBV6-1; CDR3nt: TGTGCCAGCAGTTTTACAGGGAGTGAGCAGTTCTTC; CDR3aa: CASSFTGSEQFF
abundance: once; d_gene: -; j_gene: TRBJ2-1; len: 15; v_gene: TRBV7-9; CDR3nt: TGTGCCAGCAGCCTACTAGGGGGAATAGCGCGTGAGCAGTTCTTC; CDR3aa: CASSLLGGIAREQFF
abundance: once; d_gene: -; j_gene: TRBJ2-7; len: 12; v_gene: TRBV14; CDR3nt: TGTGCCAGCAGCCAAGGGTTGGCTCAGCAGTACTTC; CDR3aa: CASSQGLAQQYF
abundance: -; d_gene: -; j_gene: TRBJ1-1; len: 13; v_gene: TRBV4-2; CDR3nt: TGTGCCAGCAGCCAAGATACGGACACTGAAGCTTTCTTT; CDR3aa: CASSQDTDTEAFF
abundance: -; d_gene: -; j_gene: TRBJ2-1; len: 14; v_gene: TRBV4-1; CDR3nt: TGCGCCAGCAGCCTGCGGGACACGGCAAATGAGCAGTTCTTC; CDR3aa: CASSLRDTANEQFF
abundance: -; d_gene: -; j_gene: TRBJ1-2; len: 13; v_gene: TRBV14; CDR3nt: TGTGCCAGCAGCCGGGACATAGGACTAATTAAGACCTTC; CDR3aa: CASSRDIGLIKTF
abundance: -; d_gene: TRBD2; j_gene: TRBJ2-5; len: 17; v_gene: TRBV30; CDR3nt: TGTGCCTGGGCCTTTGGGGGAGGGCCTCCAATCCAAGAGACCCAGTACTTC; CDR3aa: CAWAFGGGPPIQETQYF
abundance: -; d_gene: TRBD2; j_gene: TRBJ2-5; len: 15; v_gene: TRBV9; CDR3nt: TGTGCCAGCAGCCAGCGGGAGGGAGGGGGAGAGACCCAGTACTTC; CDR3aa: CASSQREGGGETQYF
abundance: -; d_gene: -; j_gene: TRBJ2-3; len: 14; v_gene: TRBV18; CDR3nt: TGTGCCAGCTCACCAGGGCAGCGGGCAGATACGCAGTATTTT; CDR3aa: CASSPGQRADTQYF
abundance: -; d_gene: -; j_gene: TRBJ2-5; len: 14; v_gene: TRBV5-1; CDR3nt: TGCGCCAGCAGCCCGGGCGAGGGTTGGGAGACCCAGTACTTC; CDR3aa: CASSPGEGWETQYF
abundance: -; d_gene: TRBD1; j_gene: TRBJ2-7; len: 15; v_gene: TRBV5-5; CDR3nt: TGTGCCAGCAGCCAGGGACAGTCCTACTCCTACGAGCAGTACTTC; CDR3aa: CASSQGQSYSYEQYF
abundance: -; d_gene: TRBD2; j_gene: TRBJ2-1; len: 15; v_gene: TRBV2; CDR3nt: TGTGCCAGCACTCCTGTGGCGGGAGCCCGCAATGAGCAGTTCTTC; CDR3aa: CASTPVAGARNEQFF
abundance: -; d_gene: TRBD2; j_gene: TRBJ2-3; len: 15; v_gene: TRBV5-4; CDR3nt: TGTGCCAGCAGCTCAGGACTAGTAAGGACAGATACGCAGTATTTT; CDR3aa: CASSSGLVRTDTQYF
abundance: -; d_gene: -; j_gene: TRBJ2-5; len: 11; v_gene: TRBV20-1; CDR3nt: TGCAGTGCTAGAGTGGGAGAGACCCAGTACTTC; CDR3aa: CSARVGETQYF
abundance: -; d_gene: TRBD2; j_gene: TRBJ2-1; len: 14; v_gene: TRBV5-6; CDR3nt: TGTGCCAGCAGCCGAACTCTACTAGCGGATGAGCAGTTCTTC; CDR3aa: CASSRTLLADEQFF
abundance: -; d_gene: -; j_gene: TRBJ1-1; len: 17; v_gene: TRBV10-1; CDR3nt: TGCGCCAACAACGTCCGTGAAACTAAATGGGTGGATACTGAAGCTTTCTTT; CDR3aa: CANNVRETKWVDTEAFF
abundance: -; d_gene: -; j_gene: TRBJ2-6; len: 17; v_gene: TRBV28; CDR3nt: TGTGCCAGCAGGCATCTGAGGGGGGCGCCTGGGGCCAACGTCCTGACTTTC; CDR3aa: CASRHLRGAPGANVLTF
abundance: -; d_gene: -; j_gene: TRBJ1-4; len: 14; v_gene: TRBV6-1; CDR3nt: TGTGCCAGTGGACAAGTAGGGGGTAATGAAAAACTGTTTTTT; CDR3aa: CASGQVGGNEKLFF
abundance: -; d_gene: -; j_gene: TRBJ2-5; len: 16; v_gene: TRBV5-1; CDR3nt: TGCGCCAGCAGCTTGGATTATAAAGGGGGAGGAGAGACCCAGTACTTC; CDR3aa: CASSLDYKGGGETQYF
abundance: once; d_gene: -; j_gene: TRBJ2-5; len: 13; v_gene: TRBV11-3; CDR3nt: TGTGCCAGCAGCTATTCCTACCAAGAGACCCAGTACTTC; CDR3aa: CASSYSYQETQYF